Sequencing of this TCR beta chain was carried out in a study of shared clonotypes between healthy human individuals. As for the study in general: The donor group consisted of a couple of women and a few men, aged 18 to 49.

As defined, naive CD8 cells were CD45RO-negative and positively selected for CCR7, with terminally differentiated effector memory CD45RA+ cells excluded. Assay used: immunoSEQ multiplex PCR; TCRdb lists only in-frame clones, some missing. The profile shows about 2.2 million clones, 93% of them singletons. Sequencing was done on a sample of naive CD8+ T cells from PBMCs. The source of this sequence is a man younger than 35 in good health. Some clones in this sample may be carry-over from other donors' samples.

CDR3 in DNA: TGCGCCAGCTCCACAGGGTATATTGAGCAGTTCTTC. This gives the protein CASSTGYIEQFF. The V call is TRBV4-1, the J call TRBJ2-1; a weak D match, TRBD1 (6 bases). The CDR3 loop spans 12 amino acids. The germline CDR1 and CDR2 sequences are MGHRA and YSYEKL. V shed 8 bases and J shed 9 bases, with 14 bases lying between them.